The 8 T cell receptor beta chains given below trace back to one sample, sequenced in a study of shared clonotypes between healthy human individuals. Profiling relied on immunoSEQ multiplex PCR, and the TCRdb table lists in-frame clones only, not all of them. The sample records some 2.3 million clones, approximately 95% being singletons. Sequences were obtained from naive CD4+ T cells from PBMCs. Subset of the sample: CD45RA+ positively selected. The receptor source for this set is a young man in good health. Some clones in this sample may be carry-over from other donors' samples.

The rearrangement uses TRBV18 and TRBJ2-7; TRBD1 is a possible D gene (5 bases). The CDR3 totals 16 residues. Trimming took off 5 bases at V and 3 bases at J, with 20 bases between the two ends. The germline V gene encodes CDR1 KGHSH and CDR2 LQKENI. The CDR3 DNA sequence: TGTGCCAGCTCAAAAGACTTCGTGCAGGGCGACTACGAGCAGTACTTC. Its translation: CASSKDFVQGDYEQYF. The full variable domain, its missing parts supplied by reference TRBV18 and TRBJ2-7, is NAGVMQNPRHLVRRRGQEARLRCSPMKGHSHVYWYRQLPEEGLKFMVYLQKENIIDESGMPKERFSAEFPKEGPSILRIQQVVRGDSAAYFCASSKDFVQGDYEQYFGPGTRLTVT.

V and J are TRBV5-1 and TRBJ1-1; 9 positions match TRBD1. CDR3 length equals 17 residues. V lost 5 bases, J lost 4 bases, and 15 bases stayed unmatched. Germline V CDR1 and CDR2: SGHRS, YFSETQ. The CDR3 reads CASRPGGQGRLFTEAFF. DNA for the CDR3: TGCGCCAGCAGGCCGGGTGGACAGGGGAGGTTGTTCACTGAAGCTTTCTTT. The full variable domain, its missing parts supplied by reference TRBV5-1 and TRBJ1-1, is KAGVTQTPRYLIKTRGQQVTLSCSPISGHRSVSWYQQTPGQGLQFLFEYFSETQRNKGNFPGRFSGRQFSNSRSEMNVSTLELGDSALYLCASRPGGQGRLFTEAFFGQGTRLTVV.

In its sample, this clone was seen once. The chain carries TRBV28 and TRBJ1-5; 7 bases map to TRBD1. CDR1 is MDHEN, CDR2 SYDVKM, per germline. The length of the CDR3 is 15 residues. V was pared by 1 base and J by 4 bases, with 4 bases of the junction left unmatched. The CDR3 sequence is CASSLLQGLNQPQHF. The CDR3 DNA is TGTGCCAGCAGTTTATTACAGGGGTTGAATCAGCCCCAGCATTTT.

V and J are TRBV7-9 and TRBJ2-7; 9 nucleotides match TRBD1. The ends lost 4 bases at V and 7 bases at J; junction bases unmatched: 5. CDR1 is SEHNR and CDR2 is FQNEAQ in the germline V gene (reference sequence). CDR3 length equals 13 residues. This CDR3 reads CASSYRGPGEQYF. The DNA for the CDR3 is TGTGCCAGCAGCTACAGGGGGCCGGGGGAGCAGTACTTC.

The chain is built from TRBV5-6 and TRBJ2-7; D may correspond to TRBD1 or TRBD2 (5 bases each). The V gene lost 2 bases and the J gene lost 1 base, with 10 bases spanning the gap. The CDR3 sequence is 14 residues long. CDR1 is SGHDT, CDR2 YYEEEE, per germline. The CDR3 region has the DNA TGTGCCAGCAGCTTAAGGGACGGATCCTACGAGCAGTACTTC. Translating it yields CASSLRDGSYEQYF.

J is TRBJ1-4 and V is TRBV21-1. TRBV21-1 is labeled a pseudogene. This CDR3 is 14 amino acids long. Here the CDR3 reads CASSNWNGNEKLFF. The CDR3 DNA follows: TGTGCCAGCAGCAACTGGAACGGGAATGAAAAACTGTTTTTT.

This chain links TRBV11-2 with TRBJ1-2; D uncertain. Between the trimmed V and J ends, which lost 4 bases and 4 bases, there was a span of 10 bases. Germline assignment: CDR1 SGHAT and CDR2 FQNNGV. CDR3 length: 13 residues. The CDR3 DNA reads TGTGCCAGCAGCTCCGGCCGGGGCTATGGCTACACCTTC. This sequence encodes CASSSGRGYGYTF.

Worth noting for this clone: Other nucleotide sequences in the sample specify the same CDR3. The rearrangement joins TRBV5-1 to TRBJ2-1; D is unclear. CDR1 and CDR2 from the germline V gene are SGHRS and YFSETQ. V shed 0 bases and J shed 6 bases, with 4 bases lying between them. This CDR3 spans 12 amino acids. The CDR3 region is CASSLVANEQFF. The DNA of the CDR3 is TGCGCCAGCAGCTTGGTCGCCAATGAGCAGTTCTTC.